Following are 14 T cell receptor beta chains from one sample sequenced in a study of T cells after yellow fever vaccination. TCRdb re-called the 5' RACE reads with MiXCR, one entry per CDR3 protein. Here the sample spans a few hundred thousand distinct CDR3 sequences, about 3.9% being singletons. Sequenced here: PBMCs, sampled 15 days after the yellow fever booster vaccination. Receptors originate from a man aged 18 to 29 who received the YFV17D yellow fever vaccine.

This clonotype was found many times. The rearrangement links TRBV5-4 to TRBJ2-3; a possible D gene is TRBD1 (5 bases). Germline CDR1 and CDR2: SGHNT and YYREEE (reference sequence). The CDR3 loop spans 13 amino acids. V lost 0 bases to trimming and J lost 4 bases, with 6 bases between them. CDR3 residues: CASSLAGPDTQYF. The DNA for the CDR3 is TGTGCCAGCAGCTTGGCAGGGCCAGATACGCAGTATTTT.

This clonotype was recorded many times. V and J are TRBV27 and TRBJ2-6; TRBD1 matches at 9 bases. In germline, CDR1 is MNHEY, CDR2 SMNVEV (reference sequence). There are 17 residues in the CDR3. Germline trimming cut 6 bases from V and 4 bases from J; bases unmatched to any gene: 10. The CDR3 loop reads CASSQWTGVLGANVLTF. CDR3 bases: TGTGCCAGCAGCCAGTGGACAGGGGTGTTAGGGGCCAACGTCCTGACTTTC.

In this sample, this clonotype turned up many times. This sequence joins TRBV7-9 and TRBJ1-1, with 7 positions matching TRBD1. CDR3 size: 15 residues. The trim removed 2 bases at V and 1 base at J, leaving 4 bases unmatched. Germline-derived CDR1 and CDR2 are SEHNR and FQNEAQ (reference sequence). CDR3 residues: CASSLQGQANTEAFF. Written as DNA, the CDR3 is TGTGCCAGCAGCTTACAAGGACAGGCGAACACTGAAGCTTTCTTT.

This clonotype was detected many times. The chain is built from TRBV27 and TRBJ2-3; 10 nucleotides agree with TRBD2. V was pared by 6 bases and J by 1 base, with 4 bases of the junction left unmatched. The CDR3 sequence is 15 residues long. CDR1 and CDR2 from the germline V gene are MNHEY and SMNVEV (reference sequence). The CDR3 is CASSIGTSGTDTQYF. The CDR3 bases are TGTGCCAGCAGCATCGGGACTAGCGGCACAGATACGCAGTATTTT.

This clonotype was seen at least ten times. The V call is TRBV12-3 or TRBV12-4, the J call TRBJ2-1; possibly TRBD1 for D (6 bases). V was clipped by 5 bases and J by 8 bases, with 10 bases between them. The CDR3 loop spans 12 amino acids. The CDR3 DNA is TGTGCCAGCAGTGTAGGGGGAGATGAGCAGTTCTTC. Protein: CASSVGGDEQFF.

In its sample, this clonotype was seen many times. This sequence joins TRBV4-2 and TRBJ2-1, with 14 bases fitting TRBD2. V gave up 1 base and J gave up 9 bases; unmatched junction bases: 8. CDR3 length: 17 residues. Germline CDR1 is LGHNA and CDR2 is YNFKEQ. CDR3 coding DNA: TGTGCCAGCAGCCAAGCATCCGGGACTAGCGGGGGCAGTGAGCAGTTCTTC. Amino acids: CASSQASGTSGGSEQFF.

This clonotype was found many times. The V call is TRBV20-1, the J call TRBJ2-5; 8 nucleotides match TRBD2. Germline V gene sequence: CDR1 DFQATT, CDR2 SNEGSKA (reference sequence). This CDR3 comprises 20 residues. Losses at the gene ends were 2 bases for V and 0 bases for J; bases not matched to a gene: 20. CDR3 loop: CSARKGGLAGFFQYQETQYF. As DNA, the CDR3 is TGCAGTGCTAGAAAAGGGGGTCTAGCGGGCTTTTTTCAGTACCAAGAGACCCAGTACTTC.

This clonotype was found many times. The chain combines TRBV5-1 with TRBJ1-1; the match to TRBD1 covers 7 bases. The V gene end was trimmed by 0 bases and the J gene end by 5 bases; junction bases not matched to a gene: 10. The length of the CDR3 is 16 residues. The germline gives CDR1 SGHRS, CDR2 YFSETQ. The CDR3, as DNA: TGCGCCAGCAGCTTGGACCCCGACAGGGAAGTAACTGAAGCTTTCTTT. This sequence encodes CASSLDPDREVTEAFF.

This clonotype was seen ten or more times. The rearrangement links TRBV7-2 to TRBJ1-5; 7 bases are a match to TRBD1. Unmatched junction bases numbered 3, after V lost 0 bases and J lost 4 bases. Germline-derived CDR1 and CDR2 are SGHTA and FQGNSA. This CDR3 spans 15 amino acids. CDR3: CASSLATGSNQPQHF. In nucleotides, the CDR3 is TGTGCCAGCAGCTTAGCGACAGGGTCTAATCAGCCCCAGCATTTT.

This clonotype has a count of ten or more. This rearrangement joins TRBV5-1 to TRBJ2-1; D remains ambiguous. V gave up 2 bases and J gave up 7 bases, with 10 bases separating them. Germline values: CDR1 SGHRS, CDR2 YFSETQ. The CDR3 extends over 13 amino acids. This CDR3 reads CASSFGQSNEQFF. The CDR3 DNA reads TGCGCCAGCAGCTTCGGGCAGTCGAATGAGCAGTTCTTC.

At least ten counts were recorded for this clonotype. The V and J genes are TRBV6-2 or TRBV6-3 and TRBJ1-5, with D possibly matching TRBD1 (6 bases). V lost 11 bases, J lost 9 bases, and 20 bases lay in between. Germline CDR1 MNHEY, CDR2 SVGEGT. This CDR3 has 13 residues. Written as DNA, the CDR3 is TGTGCCGCCGGGGCAGGGGCGTCTTCGCCCCAGCATTTT. It encodes CAAGAGASSPQHF.

The gene calls are TRBV10-3 and TRBJ2-2, with D tentatively TRBD2 (6 bases). Trimming took off 7 bases at V and 4 bases at J, with 13 bases between the two ends. The CDR3 runs to 14 residues. CDR1 ENHRY and CDR2 SYGVKD come from the germline V gene. The CDR3 reads CAITRGWGTGELFF. The CDR3 bases are TGTGCCATCACGCGGGGTTGGGGCACCGGGGAGCTGTTTTTT.

This clonotype was recorded many times. The V and J genes are TRBV28 and TRBJ2-5; TRBD2 matches 10 bases. With 8 bases clipped from V and 5 bases from J, the junction kept 11 bases outside the gene matches. Germline V gives CDR1 MDHEN, CDR2 SYDVKM. The CDR3 totals 15 residues. This CDR3 reads CASLSAGGPEETQYF. CDR3 nucleotide sequence: TGTGCCAGCCTCTCAGCGGGGGGGCCGGAGGAGACCCAGTACTTC.

This clonotype has a count of ten or more. V gene TRBV4-1 combines with J gene TRBJ1-3; D remains unclear. CDR1 and CDR2 from the germline V gene are MGHRA and YSYEKL. The CDR3 spans 15 residues. V lost 0 bases and J 7 bases, leaving 13 bases between the germline ends. Written as DNA, the CDR3 is TGCGCCAGCAGCCAAGAAGTAACGCGAGAGAACACCATATATTTT. The encoded protein is CASSQEVTRENTIYF.